This T cell receptor beta chain appears in the sequencing data of a study of T cells after somatic rescue of genetic block. V lost 5 bases and J 4 bases, leaving 14 bases between the germline ends. The CDR3 spans 14 residues. The germline V gene encodes CDR1 MNHEY and CDR2 SVGAGI. The assay was immunoSEQ multiplex PCR, and TCRdb's table has in-frame clones only and misses some. The profile shows about 72,000 clones, roughly 91% of them singletons. The clonotype was recovered from a man aged 30 to 45. The specimen sequenced was peripheral blood mononuclear cells (PBMCs). The V gene is TRBV6-5, the J gene TRBJ1-2, with TRBD1 as a possible D gene (5 bases). This CDR3 is CASSLRGGSYGYTF. CDR3 in DNA: TGTGCCAGCAGTCTCCGGGGGGGGAGCTATGGCTACACCTTC.